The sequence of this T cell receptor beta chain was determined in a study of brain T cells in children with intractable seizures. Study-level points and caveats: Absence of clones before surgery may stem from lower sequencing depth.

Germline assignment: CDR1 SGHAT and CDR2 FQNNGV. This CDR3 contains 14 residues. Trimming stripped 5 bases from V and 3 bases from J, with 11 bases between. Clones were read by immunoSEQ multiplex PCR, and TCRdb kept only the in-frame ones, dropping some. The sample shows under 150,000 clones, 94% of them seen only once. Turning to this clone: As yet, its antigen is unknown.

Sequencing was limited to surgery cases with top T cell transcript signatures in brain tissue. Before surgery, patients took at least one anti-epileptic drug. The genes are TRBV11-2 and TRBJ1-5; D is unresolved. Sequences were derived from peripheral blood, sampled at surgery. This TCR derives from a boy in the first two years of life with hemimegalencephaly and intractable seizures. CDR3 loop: CASSLGRNNQPQHF. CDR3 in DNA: TGTGCCAGCAGCCTCGGACGGAACAATCAGCCCCAGCATTTT. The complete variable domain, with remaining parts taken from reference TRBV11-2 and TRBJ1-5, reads EAGVAQSPRYKIIEKRQSVAFWCNPISGHATLYWYQQILGQGPKLLIQFQNNGVVDDSQLPKDRFSAERLKGVDSTLKIQPAKLEDSAVYLCASSLGRNNQPQHFGDGTRLSIL.